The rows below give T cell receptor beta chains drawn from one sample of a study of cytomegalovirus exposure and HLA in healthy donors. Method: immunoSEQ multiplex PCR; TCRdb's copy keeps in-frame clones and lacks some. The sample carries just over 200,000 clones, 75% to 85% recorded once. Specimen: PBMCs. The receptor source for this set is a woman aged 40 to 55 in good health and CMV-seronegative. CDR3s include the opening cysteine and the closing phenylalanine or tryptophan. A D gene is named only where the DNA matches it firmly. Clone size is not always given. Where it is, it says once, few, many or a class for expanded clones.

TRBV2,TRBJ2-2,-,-,CASRSVDRVWTGELFF,TGTGCCAGCAGGTCGGTAGATAGAGTTTGGACCGGGGAGCTGTTTTTT
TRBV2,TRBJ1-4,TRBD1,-,CASSAQGVTNEKLFF,TGTGCCAGCAGTGCCCAGGGGGTAACTAATGAAAAACTGTTTTTT
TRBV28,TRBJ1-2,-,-,CASSPGTYGYTF,TGTGCCAGCAGTCCCGGGACATACGGCTACACCTTC
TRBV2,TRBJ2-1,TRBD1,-,CASRADRGSYNEQFF,TGTGCCAGCAGGGCCGACAGGGGCTCCTACAATGAGCAGTTCTTC
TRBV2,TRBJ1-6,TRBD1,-,CASRPGQGEINSPLHF,TGTGCCAGCAGGCCAGGACAGGGGGAGATCAATTCACCCCTCCACTTT
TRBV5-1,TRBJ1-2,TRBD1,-,CASSLETRGQSWHYGYTF,TGCGCCAGCAGCCTGGAGACCAGGGGGCAATCATGGCACTATGGCTACACCTTC
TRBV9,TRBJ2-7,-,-,CASSVAPEGPYEQYF,TGTGCCAGCAGCGTAGCCCCGGAGGGACCTTACGAGCAGTACTTC
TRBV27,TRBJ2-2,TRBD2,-,CASTPGLAGDTGELFF,TGTGCCAGCACACCGGGACTAGCGGGAGATACCGGGGAGCTGTTTTTT
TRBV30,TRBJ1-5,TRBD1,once,CAWAKTGGSSQPQHF,TGTGCCTGGGCCAAGACAGGGGGCTCAAGTCAGCCCCAGCATTTT
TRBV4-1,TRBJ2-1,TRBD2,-,CASSQDLRREGHNEQFF,TGCGCCAGCAGCCAAGATCTCAGGCGGGAGGGCCACAATGAGCAGTTCTTC
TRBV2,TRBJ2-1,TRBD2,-,CASTLTSVYLDEQFF,TGTGCCAGCACTCTGACTAGCGTGTACTTGGATGAGCAGTTCTTC